Each of the 28 T cell receptor beta chains below was sequenced from the same sample in a study of T cells in Graves' hyperthyroidism and ophthalmopathy. From RNA transcripts, TCR beta CDR3 regions were amplified. Primed by the HTBI set, a first-round RT-PCR was run on the TCR CDR3. From the multiplex PCR reads, TCRdb called clonotypes with MiXCR, one entry per CDR3 protein. The sample consists of about 260,000 distinct CDR3 sequences, about 25% of them appearing once. Sequencing used blood. The receptors shown here come from a man aged 35-49 years with Graves' hyperthyroidism that later progressed to Graves' ophthalmopathy.

There are many counts of this clonotype. The chain is built from TRBV6-1 and TRBJ1-1; the D gene is possibly TRBD1 (5 bases). Germline CDR1 and CDR2: MNHNS and SASEGT. The CDR3 covers 14 residues. V lost 11 bases to trimming and J lost 5 bases, with 21 bases between them. CDR3: CAGTRGWGWTEAFF. In nucleotides, the CDR3 is TGTGCCGGCACCCGCGGCTGGGGGTGGACTGAAGCTTTCTTT.

V and J are TRBV11-2 and TRBJ2-5; D is unclear. This CDR3 is built from 13 residues. CDR1 and CDR2 (germline): SGHAT, FQNNGV. The V and J ends lost 2 bases and 5 bases respectively, with 9 bases between them. The chain's CDR3 is CASSLFPGETQYF. CDR3 bases: TGTGCCAGCAGCTTATTTCCGGGCGAGACCCAGTACTTC.

The chain links TRBV2 to TRBJ2-2; 7 bases align to TRBD1. The CDR3 contains 14 residues. Per germline, CDR1 SNHLY and CDR2 FYNNEI. The V gene end was trimmed by 5 bases and the J gene end by 3 bases; junction bases not matched to a gene: 3. In nucleotides, the CDR3 is TGTGCCAGCAGTCCCGGGACAGACACCGGGGAGCTGTTTTTT. This codes for CASSPGTDTGELFF.

This clonotype has at least ten counts. The chain has TRBV5-4 and TRBJ1-5, with TRBD1 as a possible D gene (6 bases). CDR1 and CDR2 from the germline V gene are SGHNT and YYREEE (reference sequence). The V end was cut by 9 bases, the J end by 7 bases, with 14 bases between. The CDR3 has 12 residues. CDR3 protein: CATSTGEQPQHF. The CDR3 DNA follows: TGTGCCACCTCGACAGGAGAACAGCCCCAGCATTTT.

This clonotype was counted at least ten times. The V gene is TRBV27, the J gene TRBJ2-2, with D perhaps TRBD2 (6 bases). V lost 5 bases and J lost 3, with 10 bases in between. The germline V gene has CDR1 MNHEY and CDR2 SMNVEV (reference sequence). The CDR3 loop spans 14 amino acids. The CDR3 is CASSVDYDTGELFF. Here the CDR3 DNA reads TGTGCCAGCAGTGTGGACTACGACACCGGGGAGCTGTTTTTT.

The table lists this clonotype with a count of one. This sequence joins TRBV7-2 and TRBJ2-5; possible D gene TRBD2, 6 bases. V gave up 10 bases and J gave up 5 bases, with 8 bases separating them. Germline lookup yields CDR1 SGHTA and CDR2 FQGNSA. This CDR3 spans 10 amino acids. The CDR3 nucleotides read TGTGCCACCCGGGGGGAGACCCAGTACTTC. This translates into CATRGETQYF.

This clonotype was detected many times. The rearrangement joins TRBV12-3 or TRBV12-4 to TRBJ2-7; the match to TRBD2 covers 10 bases. This CDR3 is built from 16 residues. V shed 1 base and J 4 bases; nucleotides not matched to a gene: 7. The CDR3 region is CASSLGGSGRRYEQYF. The DNA for the CDR3 is TGTGCCAGCAGTTTAGGCGGTAGCGGGAGGAGGTACGAGCAGTACTTC.

This clonotype has ten or more counts. The chain combines TRBV9 with TRBJ2-5, with D perhaps TRBD1 or TRBD2 (9 bases each). The CDR3 loop spans 15 amino acids. V lost 4 bases and J lost 5, with 18 bases in between. CDR1 is SGDLS and CDR2 is YYNGEE in the germline V gene. CDR3 in DNA: TGTGCCAGCAGCAGCGCGGGGGGGACAGGGGAGACCCAGTACTTC. Its translation is CASSSAGGTGETQYF.

This clonotype was seen at least ten times. The chain combines TRBV6-1 with TRBJ1-5, with D perhaps TRBD1 (5 bases). Germline V gene sequence: CDR1 MNHNS, CDR2 SASEGT. V lost 7 bases to trimming and J lost 2 bases, with 15 bases between them. CDR3 length: 15 residues. Here the CDR3 DNA reads TGTGCCAGCAAGGCCGGAGGGGACGGCAATCAGCCCCAGCATTTT. Protein sequence: CASKAGGDGNQPQHF.

This clonotype was seen at least ten times. V gene TRBV6-1 combines with J gene TRBJ1-6; D ambiguous. V lost 3 bases and J lost 9, with 12 bases in between. Looked up from germline, CDR1 is MNHNS and CDR2 is SASEGT. This CDR3 is 14 amino acids long. CDR3 nucleotide sequence: TGTGCCAGCAGTGAGGACTCGGGGATTTCACCCCTCCACTTT. As protein: CASSEDSGISPLHF.

This clonotype was seen many times. This chain uses TRBV2 with TRBJ1-2; D is ambiguous. In germline, CDR1 is SNHLY, CDR2 FYNNEI. V lost 7 bases and J 4 bases, leaving 10 bases between the germline ends. The CDR3 runs to 12 residues. The CDR3 DNA follows: TGTGCCAGCACTGGACCGAGCTATGGCTACACCTTC. It codes for CASTGPSYGYTF.

This clonotype was observed at least ten times. This chain links TRBV11-1 with TRBJ2-7; 8 nucleotides agree with TRBD2. V shed 5 bases, J shed 0 bases, and the junction held 12 bases outside the gene matches. Germline V gene sequence: CDR1 SGHAT, CDR2 FQDESV (reference sequence). The CDR3 runs to 17 residues. DNA of the CDR3: TGTGCCAGCAGCAAAGCCCTGGTAAGCGGGAGCTCCTACGAGCAGTACTTC. Protein sequence: CASSKALVSGSSYEQYF.

This clonotype was observed many times. The chain couples TRBV27 to TRBJ2-5, with a tentative D call TRBD2 (6 bases). CDR1 is MNHEY, CDR2 SMNVEV, per germline (reference sequence). V gave up 6 bases and J gave up 4 bases, with 24 bases separating them. The length of the CDR3 is 17 residues. The CDR3 DNA reads TGTGCCAGCAGCCAGCACCCAGGGCGGGGACGGGGAGAGACCCAGTACTTC. Translated: CASSQHPGRGRGETQYF.

To note about this clonotype: This may be a read error: a much more frequent sequence differs by one nucleotide. In DNA form, the CDR3 reads TGTGCCTGGATTGTAATCCCGGGACTAGCTTATTACGAGCAGTACTTC. This gives the protein CAWIVIPGLAYYEQYF. The rearrangement links TRBV30 to TRBJ2-7, with TRBD2 matching over 9 bases. CDR3 length equals 16 residues. Per germline, CDR1 GTSNPN and CDR2 SVGIG (reference sequence). Trimming took 4 bases from V and 4 from J; bases not matched to a gene: 14.

This clonotype was found many times. V usage is TRBV7-9 and J usage is TRBJ2-7; a weak D match, TRBD2 (5 bases). From germline, CDR1 is SEHNR and CDR2 FQNEAQ (reference sequence). The CDR3 consists of 16 residues. The V gene lost 0 bases and the J gene lost 3 bases, with 15 bases spanning the gap. CDR3: CASSLALAAMVYEQYF. The CDR3 DNA is TGTGCCAGCAGCTTAGCGCTAGCCGCCATGGTCTACGAGCAGTACTTC.

This sequence joins TRBV20-1 and TRBJ2-7; perhaps TRBD1 as D (6 bases). This CDR3 is built from 13 residues. V was shortened by 3 bases and J by 7 bases, with 16 bases between the two germline ends. Germline lookup yields CDR1 DFQATT and CDR2 SNEGSKA (reference sequence). CDR3 in amino acids: CSASSGTIEEQYF. Written as DNA, the CDR3 is TGCAGTGCTAGCTCCGGGACAATAGAGGAGCAGTACTTC.

V and J are TRBV6-2 or TRBV6-3 and TRBJ2-7; 7 positions match TRBD2. The CDR3 totals 13 residues. Germline CDR1 and CDR2: MNHEY and SVGEGT. The junction had 5 bases not matched to a gene; V was cut back by 9 bases and J by 0 bases. CDR3: CARSSGSSYEQYF. The CDR3 nucleotides are TGTGCCAGGTCTAGCGGCAGCTCCTACGAGCAGTACTTC.

This clonotype was seen at least ten times. The chain has TRBV29-1 and TRBJ1-2; a weak D match, TRBD1 (5 bases). The CDR3 loop spans 13 amino acids. V dropped 2 bases and J dropped 5 bases, with 12 bases sitting between them. CDR1 is SQVTM and CDR2 is ANQGSEA in the germline V gene. The CDR3 sequence: CSVESGRDYGYTF. CDR3 nucleotides: TGCAGCGTTGAATCCGGCAGGGATTATGGCTACACCTTC. Variable domain in full (rest from reference TRBV29-1 and TRBJ1-2): SAVISQKPSRDICQRGTSLTIQCQVDSQVTMMFWYRQQPGQSLTLIATANQGSEATYESGFVIDKFPISRPNLTFSTLTVSNMSPEDSSIYLCSVESGRDYGYTFGSGTRLTVV.

This clonotype has more than one count but fewer than ten. The chain joins TRBV27 to TRBJ1-5, with D unresolved. Trimming shortened V by 5 bases and J by 1 base, and 9 bases separated the two germline ends. The CDR3 loop spans 14 amino acids. The germline V gene has CDR1 MNHEY and CDR2 SMNVEV (reference sequence). The CDR3 spells CASSLTGSNQPQHF. As DNA, the CDR3 is TGTGCCAGCAGTCTAACGGGGAGCAATCAGCCCCAGCATTTT.

This clonotype came up many times. The chain joins TRBV27 to TRBJ2-7; D might be TRBD1 or TRBD2, each matching 6 bases. CDR1 is MNHEY and CDR2 is SMNVEV in the germline V gene (reference sequence). The CDR3 length is 13 residues. V was cut by 5 bases and J by 8 bases, with 16 bases left in between. This chain's CDR3 is CASSPIGGDKQYF. In nucleotides, the CDR3 is TGTGCCAGCAGTCCTATCGGCGGGGACAAGCAGTACTTC.

The chain carries TRBV6-1 and TRBJ2-7; possibly TRBD1 for D (6 bases). The CDR3 has 16 amino acids. The V gene lost 6 bases and the J gene lost 2 bases, with 20 bases spanning the gap. The germline gives CDR1 MNHNS, CDR2 SASEGT. CDR3 sequence reads: CASSSPGTSMAYEQYF. The CDR3 coding sequence is TGTGCCAGCAGCTCTCCCGGGACATCAATGGCCTACGAGCAGTACTTC.

This clonotype occurred many times. One end of the junction does not line up with germline, which may come from a read error. This chain joins TRBV6-1 and TRBJ2-5, with a weak D call TRBD1 (5 bases). The CDR3 is 15 residues long. Per the germline V gene, CDR1 is MNHNS and CDR2 is SASEGT. The CDR3 DNA is TGTGCCAGCAGCGAAGTGTGGGGCAGGCAAGAGACCCAGTACTTC. This codes for CASSEVWGRQETQYF.

This clonotype was counted ten times or more. The genes are TRBV6-1 and TRBJ2-2, with TRBD1 matching over 8 bases. Germline CDR1 is MNHNS and CDR2 is SASEGT. The trim removed 6 bases at V and 5 bases at J, leaving 5 bases unmatched. The CDR3 is 14 residues long. The CDR3 loop is CASRGTGITGELFF. The CDR3 nucleotides read TGTGCCAGCAGGGGGACAGGAATAACCGGGGAGCTGTTTTTT.

This clonotype was found many times. The chain carries TRBV12-3 or TRBV12-4 and TRBJ2-2; 8 bases fit TRBD2. The junction had 6 bases not matched to a gene; V was cut back by 3 bases and J by 6 bases. CDR3 size: 15 residues. This CDR3 reads CASSFSGKGAGELFF. For the CDR3, the DNA is TGTGCCAGCAGTTTTAGCGGGAAGGGAGCCGGGGAGCTGTTTTTT.

In this sample, this clonotype turned up many times. This chain links TRBV24-1 with TRBJ1-2; weak D call: TRBD1 (5 bases). There are 14 residues in the CDR3. CDR1 and CDR2 (germline): KGHDR, SFDVKD. Between the trimmed V and J ends, which lost 4 bases and 8 bases, there was a span of 16 bases. The CDR3 spells CATSERRGPRGYTF. In DNA form, the CDR3 reads TGTGCCACCAGTGAACGACGGGGCCCTCGGGGCTACACCTTC.

This clonotype appeared many times. This chain uses TRBV20-1 with TRBJ1-2, with 7 bases lining up with TRBD1. The trim removed 7 bases at V and 4 bases at J, leaving 9 bases unmatched. CDR1 is DFQATT, CDR2 SNEGSKA, per germline (reference sequence). The CDR3 length is 13 residues. Here the CDR3 reads CSVTTTGSYGYTF. Written as DNA, the CDR3 is TGCAGTGTCACGACGACAGGGTCCTATGGCTACACCTTC.

The table lists this clonotype with many counts. This sequence joins TRBV6-1 and TRBJ2-2, with a weak D call TRBD1 (5 bases). CDR1 is MNHNS, CDR2 SASEGT, per germline. The V end lost 11 bases, the J end lost 5 bases, and 15 bases lay between the germline ends. The CDR3 consists of 13 residues. The CDR3 bases are TGTGCCGGACACTCGCATGTAACCGGGGAGCTGTTTTTT. Residues: CAGHSHVTGELFF.

The CDR3 nucleotides are TGTGCCATCGCTTCCTCCGGGACGGCGAACACTGAAGCTTTCTTT. This gives the protein CAIASSGTANTEAFF. V usage is TRBV28 and J usage is TRBJ1-1; possible D gene TRBD1, 5 bases. Trimming removed 10 bases at V and 1 base at J, with 19 bases between. In germline, CDR1 is MDHEN, CDR2 SYDVKM. CDR3 size: 15 residues.